These 2 T cell receptor beta chains were all obtained from the same sample, sequenced in a study of OX40 agonist ivuxolimab in advanced cancers. Libraries were prepared by immunoSEQ multiplex PCR; TCRdb keeps only in-frame clonotypes and omits some of them. This table has 41,000 or so clones, around four fifths appearing once. Sequencing was performed on CD4+ or CD8+ T cells sorted from blood, taken in a trial of the OX40 agonist ivuxolimab. All receptors come from an adult with an advanced solid tumor such as melanoma, head and neck, liver or kidney cancer.

The V and J genes are TRBV30 and TRBJ2-6; D ambiguous. V was cut by 4 bases and J by 2 bases, with 18 bases left in between. The germline V gene encodes CDR1 GTSNPN and CDR2 SVGIG (reference sequence). The CDR3 consists of 17 residues. In DNA form, the CDR3 reads TGTGCCTGGATGATGGACCTTATGCGGACTGGGGCCAACGTCCTGACTTTC. This gives the protein CAWMMDLMRTGANVLTF.

This clone was observed at least ten times. The J gene is TRBJ1-1, the V gene TRBV4-2, with TRBD1 matching over 12 bases. The trim removed 3 bases at V and 3 bases at J, leaving 5 bases unmatched. The germline V gene encodes CDR1 LGHNA and CDR2 YNFKEQ. The CDR3 runs to 16 residues. The CDR3 DNA is TGTGCCAGCAGCCAGGGACAGGGGGCAGGGTACACTGAAGCTTTCTTT. The encoded protein is CASSQGQGAGYTEAFF.